Shown below are 28 T cell receptor beta chains from a single sample sequenced in a study of blood T cell repertoires in COVID-19. The data were produced by immunoSEQ multiplex PCR, yet TCRdb's version contains in-frame clones alone and is incomplete. Of around 130,000 clones detected, roughly 84% appear once; the ten largest clones hold 8.5% to 9%. The sequenced material came from peripheral blood. The receptor source for this set is a man aged 25-45 years with COVID-19, enrolled during active disease.

The chain recombines TRBV5-4 with TRBJ2-2; possible D gene TRBD2, 6 bases. V lost 0 bases and J 4 bases, leaving 10 bases between the germline ends. Germline lookup yields CDR1 SGHNT and CDR2 YYREEE (reference sequence). This CDR3 has 15 residues. The CDR3 sequence: CASSLGLEPTGELFF. In DNA form, the CDR3 reads TGTGCCAGCAGCTTGGGACTAGAGCCCACCGGGGAGCTGTTTTTT.

The chain couples TRBV9 to TRBJ2-1; TRBD1 is a possible D gene (6 bases). This CDR3 region has 14 residues. Trimming pared 4 bases from V and 13 bases from J, leaving 21 bases between. Germline values: CDR1 SGDLS, CDR2 YYNGEE. CDR3 amino acids: CASSFVALTGQQFF. The CDR3 region has the DNA TGTGCCAGCAGCTTCGTAGCTCTGACAGGTCAACAGTTCTTC.

The count of this clone is one. This rearrangement joins TRBV6-2 or TRBV6-3 to TRBJ2-7; D call uncertain. Germline CDR1 and CDR2: MNHEY and SVGEGT. V was shortened by 7 bases and J by 4 bases, with 14 bases between the two germline ends. The CDR3 runs 13 residues. The chain's CDR3 is CASTPGFLYEQYF. The CDR3 nucleotides read TGTGCCAGCACCCCCGGGTTCCTTTACGAGCAGTACTTC.

This chain links TRBV21-1 with TRBJ2-7; TRBD2 is the table's D call, not checked against the DNA. TRBV21-1 is a pseudogene. The CDR3 loop spans 13 amino acids. The CDR3 spells CASSSMEDYEQYF. The CDR3 bases are TGTGCCAGCAGCTCGATGGAGGACTACGAGCAGTACTTC.

The CDR3 loop is CASSYLQGTEAFF. The CDR3 coding sequence is TGTGCCAGCAGTTACTTACAGGGGACTGAAGCTTTCTTT. The chain combines TRBV6-5 with TRBJ1-1, with TRBD1 matching 7 bases. The CDR3 is 13 amino acids. The V segment lost 1 base and the J segment 5 bases; nucleotides outside the gene matches: 1. The germline CDR1 and CDR2 sequences are MNHEY and SVGAGI.

The chain links TRBV18 to TRBJ2-1, with D possibly matching TRBD2 (5 bases). V lost 3 bases, J lost 15 bases, and 15 bases lay in between. CDR1 and CDR2 (germline): KGHSH, LQKENI. The CDR3 is 12 amino acids. This CDR3 is CASSPSSGNAFF. DNA for the CDR3: TGTGCCAGCTCACCGTCGAGCGGAAATGCGTTCTTC.

CDR3 bases: TGCGCCAGCAGCCCATTGACAGGACCTTCCTACGAGCAGTACTTC. This translates into CASSPLTGPSYEQYF. The V call is TRBV4-1, the J call TRBJ2-7, with D possibly being TRBD1 (6 bases). The germline gives CDR1 MGHRA, CDR2 YSYEKL. V was pared by 4 bases and J by 1 base, with 14 bases between. The length of the CDR3 is 15 residues.

The chain recombines TRBV7-9 with TRBJ2-3, with D maybe TRBD2 (6 bases). V was trimmed by 5 bases and J by 9 bases, leaving 18 bases between them. Per the germline V gene, CDR1 is SEHNR and CDR2 is FQNEAQ (reference sequence). The CDR3 has 14 amino acids. CDR3: CASSPRGSGTTQYF. The CDR3 bases are TGTGCCAGCAGCCCTCGGGGTAGCGGTACAACGCAGTATTTT. Filled out from reference TRBV7-9 and TRBJ2-3, the complete variable domain reads DTGVSQNPRHKITKRGQNVTFRCDPISEHNRLYWYRQTLGQGPEFLTYFQNEAQLEKSRLLSDRFSAERPKGSFSTLEIQRTEQGDSAMYLCASSPRGSGTTQYFGPGTRLTVL.

J is TRBJ1-2 and V is TRBV28; D unresolved. The germline V gene encodes CDR1 MDHEN and CDR2 SYDVKM. Deletions cut 6 bases from V and 8 bases from J, with 13 bases between. There are 12 residues in the CDR3. This chain's CDR3 is CASSPGMLGYTF. CDR3 nucleotides: TGTGCCAGCAGCCCGGGGATGCTGGGCTACACCTTC.

The rearrangement uses TRBV6-5 and TRBJ2-1; 11 bases line up with TRBD2. CDR3 length: 15 residues. V was clipped by 6 bases and J by 3 bases; unmatched bases: 4. Germline loops: CDR1 MNHEY, CDR2 SVGAGI. For the CDR3, the DNA is TGTGCCAGCAGCCTGACTAGCGGGAACTACAATGAGCAGTTCTTC. This codes for CASSLTSGNYNEQFF.

This chain uses TRBV10-2 with TRBJ1-6; 9 nucleotides line up with TRBD1. The CDR3 loop spans 13 amino acids. The germline V gene encodes CDR1 WSHSY and CDR2 SAAADI. The ends lost 6 bases at V and 9 bases at J; junction bases unmatched: 3. CDR3 loop: CASRGQGVSPLHF. CDR3 coding DNA: TGCGCCAGCAGGGGACAGGGAGTTTCACCCCTCCACTTT.

The chain combines TRBV19 with TRBJ2-1; TRBD2 agrees at 11 bases. This CDR3 has 19 residues. The V segment lost 4 bases and the J segment 7 bases; nucleotides outside the gene matches: 18. Looked up from germline, CDR1 is LNHDA and CDR2 is SQIVND (reference sequence). The CDR3 region has the DNA TGTGCCAGTAGTAGAACCTTCGGGGCCGGACTAGCGGGTACTAATGAGCAGTTCTTC. It is translated as CASSRTFGAGLAGTNEQFF.

The chain combines TRBV12-3 or TRBV12-4 with TRBJ1-2, with a possible D match to TRBD1 (6 bases). V lost 4 bases and J lost 4, with 10 bases in between. This CDR3 region has 13 residues. DNA of the CDR3: TGTGCCAGCAGTTCAGGACAGCCCTATGGCTACACCTTC. This gives the protein CASSSGQPYGYTF.

This chain joins TRBV24-1 and TRBJ2-1; 7 bases agree with TRBD2. The germline V gene has CDR1 KGHDR and CDR2 SFDVKD. J lost 5 bases, V lost 4 bases, and 7 bases had no gene match. There are 15 residues in the CDR3. The CDR3 DNA sequence: TGTGCCACCAGTGAGGGGTCGAGCGGGAACAATGAGCAGTTCTTC. It encodes CATSEGSSGNNEQFF.

The CDR3 here is CASSFGGYGYTF. The CDR3 DNA is TGTGCCAGCAGTTTCGGGGGTTATGGCTACACCTTC. This chain links TRBV28 with TRBJ1-2; D is perhaps TRBD1 (5 bases). This CDR3 region has 12 residues. CDR1 is MDHEN, CDR2 SYDVKM, per germline. V was trimmed by 3 bases and J by 5 bases, leaving 7 bases between them.

J is TRBJ2-3 and V is TRBV28, with D hard to call. V was shortened by 7 bases and J by 0 bases, with 8 bases between the two germline ends. The CDR3 is made up of 13 amino acids. CDR1 is MDHEN and CDR2 is SYDVKM in the germline V gene. Here the CDR3 reads CASKSSSTDTQYF. Written as DNA, the CDR3 is TGTGCCAGCAAGTCGAGTAGCACAGATACGCAGTATTTT. The whole variable domain, filled in from reference TRBV28 and TRBJ2-3, reads DVKVTQSSRYLVKRTGEKVFLECVQDMDHENMFWYRQDPGLGLRLIYFSYDVKMKEKGDIPEGYSVSREKKERFSLILESASTNQTSMYLCASKSSSTDTQYFGPGTRLTVL.

This clone appeared a single time. This rearrangement joins TRBV3-1 (or the pseudogene TRBV3-2) to TRBJ2-2; D possibly corresponds to TRBD2 (5 bases). This CDR3 is 21 amino acids long. V was pared by 0 bases and J by 0 bases, with 23 bases between. Germline loops: CDR1 LGHDT, CDR2 YNNKEL (reference sequence). DNA for the CDR3: TGTGCCAGCAGCCAAGATGGTAAGCGAGGAGGTAGCGCTCCGAACACCGGGGAGCTGTTTTTT. This gives the protein CASSQDGKRGGSAPNTGELFF.

The chain combines TRBV3-1 (or the pseudogene TRBV3-2) with TRBJ2-1, with TRBD2 matching over 14 bases. Germline CDR1 is LGHDT and CDR2 is YNNKEL (reference sequence). This CDR3 comprises 20 residues. The J segment lost 2 bases and the V segment lost 0 bases, leaving 9 bases of the junction unmatched. In DNA, the CDR3 is TGTGCCAGCAGCCAAGATATGGGGACTAGCGGGAGATGGACCTACAATGAGCAGTTCTTC. As protein: CASSQDMGTSGRWTYNEQFF.

The chain couples TRBV2 to TRBJ2-4; D perhaps matches TRBD1 (6 bases). The germline gives CDR1 SNHLY, CDR2 FYNNEI. The CDR3 extends over 16 amino acids. V lost 6 bases and J lost 1, with 16 bases in between. CDR3 DNA sequence: TGTGCCAGCAGGGAACAGGGCCCTTGGGCCAAAAACATTCAGTACTTC. It encodes CASREQGPWAKNIQYF.

This chain uses TRBV5-5 with TRBJ2-7; 10 positions agree with TRBD1. The CDR3 sequence is 16 residues long. V shed 2 bases and J 6 bases; nucleotides not matched to a gene: 11. The germline CDR1 and CDR2 sequences are SGHKS and YYEKEE (reference sequence). The CDR3 coding sequence is TGTGCCAGCAGCTTACGGGGACGGGACAGGGGCTTCGAGCAGTACTTC. Translation gives CASSLRGRDRGFEQYF.

As to this clone: The sample holds other DNA sequences that translate to the same CDR3. This sequence joins TRBV28 and TRBJ2-7, with TRBD2 identical over 7 bases. CDR3 size: 15 residues. J gave up 3 bases and V 2 bases, and 7 bases lay outside the gene matches. Germline assignment: CDR1 MDHEN and CDR2 SYDVKM. As DNA, the CDR3 is TGTGCCAGCAGTTTAAGGGGAGGGAGGGACTACGAGCAGTACTTC. Encoded protein: CASSLRGGRDYEQYF.

The chain combines TRBV6-5 with TRBJ1-1, with D hard to call. Trimming cost V 2 bases and J 7 bases, with 8 bases left between them. Germline V gives CDR1 MNHEY, CDR2 SVGAGI. CDR3 length: 12 amino acids. The CDR3 coding sequence is TGTGCCAGCAGTTACGGGAGTAATGAAGCTTTCTTT. Residues: CASSYGSNEAFF.

The CDR3 is CASSIAGDTSYEQYF. The CDR3 region has the DNA TGTGCCAGTAGTATTGCGGGGGATACATCCTACGAGCAGTACTTC. The V gene is TRBV19, the J gene TRBJ2-7, with TRBD2 matching over 7 bases. Germline V gene sequence: CDR1 LNHDA, CDR2 SQIVND (reference sequence). The V segment lost 3 bases and the J segment 1 base; nucleotides outside the gene matches: 6. The CDR3 contains 15 residues.

This chain links TRBV6-5 with TRBJ1-5, with 7 positions matching TRBD1. J was trimmed by 7 bases and V by 6 bases; bases with no gene match: 9. This CDR3 spans 14 amino acids. The V gene's germline CDR1 is MNHEY and CDR2 SVGAGI. Here the CDR3 reads CASSLDRLVQPQHF. CDR3 DNA: TGTGCCAGCAGCTTGGACAGGCTGGTGCAGCCCCAGCATTTT.

The V and J genes are TRBV19 and TRBJ2-7, with 9 positions matching TRBD1. The CDR3 sequence is 12 residues long. CDR1 is LNHDA, CDR2 SQIVND, per germline (reference sequence). J gave up 3 bases and V 10 bases, and 4 bases lay outside the gene matches. Here the CDR3 DNA reads TGTGCCACCCAGGACAGGGGCTACGAGCAGTACTTC. This encodes CATQDRGYEQYF.

The rearrangement links TRBV5-4 to TRBJ1-1; TRBD1 agrees at 7 bases. The length of the CDR3 is 15 residues. The trim removed 2 bases at V and 1 base at J, leaving 5 bases unmatched. Germline-derived CDR1 and CDR2 are SGHNT and YYREEE (reference sequence). CDR3 protein: CASSFARTGNTEAFF. The CDR3 region has the DNA TGTGCCAGCAGCTTTGCTAGGACAGGGAACACTGAAGCTTTCTTT.

As for this clone: One end of the junction fails to match germline, which may point to a read error. The V call is TRBV2, the J call TRBJ1-5, with 9 bases aligning to TRBD1. Germline CDR1 SNHLY, CDR2 FYNNEI. This CDR3 is 18 amino acids long. CDR3 amino acids: CASSEGQGNIVGNQPQHF. The CDR3 nucleotides read TGTGCCAGCAGCGAAGGACAGGGGAATATCGTAGGCAATCAGCCCCAGCATTTT.

The rearrangement uses TRBV10-1 and TRBJ1-1; 9 bases line up with TRBD1. The CDR3 extends over 14 amino acids. The J segment lost 5 bases and the V segment lost 3 bases, leaving 4 bases of the junction unmatched. The germline V gene encodes CDR1 WNHNN and CDR2 SYGVQD (reference sequence). CDR3 loop: CASSEGTGITEAFF. The CDR3, as DNA: TGCGCCAGCAGTGAAGGGACAGGGATAACTGAAGCTTTCTTT.